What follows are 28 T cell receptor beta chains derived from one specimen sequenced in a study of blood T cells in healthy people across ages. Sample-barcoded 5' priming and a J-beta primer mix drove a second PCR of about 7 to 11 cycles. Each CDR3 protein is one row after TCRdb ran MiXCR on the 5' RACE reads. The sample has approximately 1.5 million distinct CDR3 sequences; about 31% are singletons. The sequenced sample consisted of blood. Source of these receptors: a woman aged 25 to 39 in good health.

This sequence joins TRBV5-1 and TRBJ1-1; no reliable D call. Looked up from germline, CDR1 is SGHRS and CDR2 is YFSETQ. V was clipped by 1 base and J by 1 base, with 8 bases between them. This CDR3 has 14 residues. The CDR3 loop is CASSLWQQNTEAFF. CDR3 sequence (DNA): TGCGCCAGCAGCTTGTGGCAGCAGAACACTGAAGCTTTCTTT.

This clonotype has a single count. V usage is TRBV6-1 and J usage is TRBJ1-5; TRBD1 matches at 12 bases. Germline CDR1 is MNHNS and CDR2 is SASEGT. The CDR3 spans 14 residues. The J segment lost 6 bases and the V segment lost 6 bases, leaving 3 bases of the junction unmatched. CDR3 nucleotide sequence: TGTGCCAGCAGGGGACAGGGGGCCACTCAGCCCCAGCATTTT. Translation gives CASRGQGATQPQHF.

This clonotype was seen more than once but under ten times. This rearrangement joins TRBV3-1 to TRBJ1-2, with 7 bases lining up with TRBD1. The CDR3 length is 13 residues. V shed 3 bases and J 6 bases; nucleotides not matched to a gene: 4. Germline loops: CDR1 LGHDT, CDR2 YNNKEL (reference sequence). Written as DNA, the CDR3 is TGTGCCAGCAGCCACCCAGACAGGGATGGCTACACCTTC. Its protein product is CASSHPDRDGYTF. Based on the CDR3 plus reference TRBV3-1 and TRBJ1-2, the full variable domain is DTAVSQTPKYLVTQMGNDKSIKCEQNLGHDTMYWYKQDSKKFLKIMFSYNNKELIINETVPNRFSPKSPDKAHLNLHINSLELGDSAVYFCASSHPDRDGYTFGSGTRLTVV.

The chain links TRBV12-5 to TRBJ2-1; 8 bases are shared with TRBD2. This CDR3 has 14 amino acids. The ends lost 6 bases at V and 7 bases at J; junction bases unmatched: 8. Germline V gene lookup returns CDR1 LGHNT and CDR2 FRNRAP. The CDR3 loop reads CASGLGLGLNEQFF. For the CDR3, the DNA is TGTGCTAGTGGCCTGGGACTAGGTCTGAATGAGCAGTTCTTC.

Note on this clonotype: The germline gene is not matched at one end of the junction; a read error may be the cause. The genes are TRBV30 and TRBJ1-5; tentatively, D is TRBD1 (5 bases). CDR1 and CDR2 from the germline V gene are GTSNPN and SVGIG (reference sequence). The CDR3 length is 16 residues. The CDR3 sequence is CAWSRAGLRGNLPRHF. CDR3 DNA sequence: TGTGCCTGGAGTCGCGCGGGACTGAGGGGCAATCTGCCCCGGCATTTT.

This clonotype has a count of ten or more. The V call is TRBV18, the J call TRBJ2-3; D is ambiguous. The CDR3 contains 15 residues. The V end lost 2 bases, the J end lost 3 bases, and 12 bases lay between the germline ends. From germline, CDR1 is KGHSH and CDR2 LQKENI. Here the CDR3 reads CASSPRGVVTDTQYF. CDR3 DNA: TGTGCCAGCTCACCAAGAGGCGTCGTTACAGATACGCAGTATTTT.

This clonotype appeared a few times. The CDR3 DNA reads as TGTGCCAGCAGCGTGGGACAGCTACCCTACAATGAGCAGTTCTTC. This gives the protein CASSVGQLPYNEQFF. The chain is built from TRBV9 and TRBJ2-1; 7 bases are a match to TRBD1. V gave up 2 bases and J gave up 2 bases; unmatched junction bases: 4. This CDR3 has 15 amino acids. Germline loops: CDR1 SGDLS, CDR2 YYNGEE.

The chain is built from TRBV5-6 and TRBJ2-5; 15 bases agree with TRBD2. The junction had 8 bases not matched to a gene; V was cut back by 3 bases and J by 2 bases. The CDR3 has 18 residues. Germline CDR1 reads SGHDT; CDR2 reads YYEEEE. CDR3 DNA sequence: TGTGCCAGCAGCTCAACGGTGGGACTAGCGGGGGGTCAAGAGACCCAGTACTTC. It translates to CASSSTVGLAGGQETQYF.

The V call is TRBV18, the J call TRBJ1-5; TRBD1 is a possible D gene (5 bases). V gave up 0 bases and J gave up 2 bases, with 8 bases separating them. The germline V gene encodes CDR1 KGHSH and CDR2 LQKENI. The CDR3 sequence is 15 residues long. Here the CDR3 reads CASSPPGGGNQPQHF. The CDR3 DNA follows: TGTGCCAGCTCACCACCGGGAGGGGGCAATCAGCCCCAGCATTTT.

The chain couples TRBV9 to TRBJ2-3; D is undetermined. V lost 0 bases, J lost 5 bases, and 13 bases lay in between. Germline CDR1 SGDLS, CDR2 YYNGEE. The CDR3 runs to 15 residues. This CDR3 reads CASSVVPSWEDTQYF. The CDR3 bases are TGTGCCAGCAGCGTAGTCCCTAGTTGGGAAGATACGCAGTATTTT.

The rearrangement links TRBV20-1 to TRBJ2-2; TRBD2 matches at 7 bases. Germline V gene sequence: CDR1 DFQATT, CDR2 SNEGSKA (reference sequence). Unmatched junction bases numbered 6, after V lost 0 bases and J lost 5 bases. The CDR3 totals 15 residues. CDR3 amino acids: CSAREGGGLTGELFF. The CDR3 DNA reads TGCAGTGCTAGAGAAGGCGGGGGACTAACCGGGGAGCTGTTTTTT.

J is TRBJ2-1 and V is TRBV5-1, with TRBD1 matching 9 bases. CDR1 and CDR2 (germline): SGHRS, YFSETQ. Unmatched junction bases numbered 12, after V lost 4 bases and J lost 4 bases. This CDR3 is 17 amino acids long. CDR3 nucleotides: TGCGCCAGCAGCCGTCTACGGCGGGACAGGGATTACAATGAGCAGTTCTTC. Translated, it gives CASSRLRRDRDYNEQFF.

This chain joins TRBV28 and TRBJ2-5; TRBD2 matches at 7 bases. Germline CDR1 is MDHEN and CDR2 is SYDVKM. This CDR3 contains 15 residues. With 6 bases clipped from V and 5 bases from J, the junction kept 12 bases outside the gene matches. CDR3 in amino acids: CASRPRDYVRETQYF. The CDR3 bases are TGTGCCAGCAGACCACGGGACTATGTACGGGAGACCCAGTACTTC.

In DNA, the CDR3 is TGCAGTGCTAGTCGTCCTACAAGCCATGACAATGAGCAGTACTTC. Its protein is CSASRPTSHDNEQYF. The chain uses TRBV20-1 and TRBJ2-5; D gene unclear. The V gene lost 3 bases and the J gene lost 11 bases, with 25 bases spanning the gap. Germline values: CDR1 DFQATT, CDR2 SNEGSKA (reference sequence). The CDR3 has 15 residues.

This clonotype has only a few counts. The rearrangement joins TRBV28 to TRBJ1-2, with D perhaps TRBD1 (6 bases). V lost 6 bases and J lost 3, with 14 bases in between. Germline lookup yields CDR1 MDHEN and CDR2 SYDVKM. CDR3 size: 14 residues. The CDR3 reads CASSLGQPYYGYTF. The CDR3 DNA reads TGTGCCAGCAGCCTAGGACAGCCCTACTATGGCTACACCTTC.

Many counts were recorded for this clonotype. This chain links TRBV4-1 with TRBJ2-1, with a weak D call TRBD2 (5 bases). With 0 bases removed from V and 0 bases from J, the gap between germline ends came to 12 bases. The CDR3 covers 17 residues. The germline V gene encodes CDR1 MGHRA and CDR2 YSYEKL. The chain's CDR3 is CASSQEAERSSYNEQFF. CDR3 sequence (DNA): TGCGCCAGCAGCCAAGAAGCGGAGAGGAGCTCCTACAATGAGCAGTTCTTC.

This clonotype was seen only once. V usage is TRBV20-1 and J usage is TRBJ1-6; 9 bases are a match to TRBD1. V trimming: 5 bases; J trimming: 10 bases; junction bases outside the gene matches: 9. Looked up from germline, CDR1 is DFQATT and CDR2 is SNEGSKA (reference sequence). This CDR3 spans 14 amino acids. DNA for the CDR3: TGCAGTGCTGGAACAGGGGGCGGGGGCTCACCCCTCCACTTT. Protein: CSAGTGGGGSPLHF.

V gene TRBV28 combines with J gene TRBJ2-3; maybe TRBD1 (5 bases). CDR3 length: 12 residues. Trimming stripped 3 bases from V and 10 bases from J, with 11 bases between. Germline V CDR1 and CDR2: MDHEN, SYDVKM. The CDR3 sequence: CASSFRVGAQYF. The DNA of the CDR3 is TGTGCCAGCAGTTTCAGGGTAGGGGCGCAGTATTTT.

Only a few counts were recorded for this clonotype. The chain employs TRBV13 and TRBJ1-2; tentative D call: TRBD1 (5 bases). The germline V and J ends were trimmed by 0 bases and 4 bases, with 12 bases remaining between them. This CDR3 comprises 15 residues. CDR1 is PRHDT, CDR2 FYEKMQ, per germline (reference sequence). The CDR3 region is CASSLGGAPGYGYTF. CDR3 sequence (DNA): TGTGCCAGCAGCTTAGGTGGGGCCCCGGGCTATGGCTACACCTTC.

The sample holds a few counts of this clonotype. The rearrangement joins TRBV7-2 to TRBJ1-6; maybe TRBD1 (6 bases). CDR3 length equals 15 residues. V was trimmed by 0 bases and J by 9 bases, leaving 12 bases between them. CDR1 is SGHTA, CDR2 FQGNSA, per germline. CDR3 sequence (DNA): TGTGCCAGCAGCTTAGCGGGGGGCGCGAGTTCACCCCTCCACTTT. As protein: CASSLAGGASSPLHF.

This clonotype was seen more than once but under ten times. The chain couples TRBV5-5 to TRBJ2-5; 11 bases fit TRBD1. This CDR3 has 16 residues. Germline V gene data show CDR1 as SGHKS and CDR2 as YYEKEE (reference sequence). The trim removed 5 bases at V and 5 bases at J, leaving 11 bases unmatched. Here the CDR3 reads CASSNPGQGAWETQYF. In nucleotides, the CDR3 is TGTGCCAGCAGTAACCCTGGACAGGGGGCGTGGGAGACCCAGTACTTC.

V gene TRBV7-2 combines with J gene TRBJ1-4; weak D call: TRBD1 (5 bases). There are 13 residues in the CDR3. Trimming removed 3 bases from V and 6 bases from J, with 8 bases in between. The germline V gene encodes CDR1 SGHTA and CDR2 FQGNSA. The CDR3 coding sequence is TGTGCCAGCAGCTTCAGAGGGGATGAAAAACTGTTTTTT. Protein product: CASSFRGDEKLFF.

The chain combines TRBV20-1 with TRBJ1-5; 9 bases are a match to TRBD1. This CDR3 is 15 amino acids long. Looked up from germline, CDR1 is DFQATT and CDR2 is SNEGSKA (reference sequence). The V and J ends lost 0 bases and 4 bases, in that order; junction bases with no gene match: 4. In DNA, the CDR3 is TGCAGTGCTAGAGATAGGGGGACAGGGAATCAGCCCCAGCATTTT. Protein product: CSARDRGTGNQPQHF.

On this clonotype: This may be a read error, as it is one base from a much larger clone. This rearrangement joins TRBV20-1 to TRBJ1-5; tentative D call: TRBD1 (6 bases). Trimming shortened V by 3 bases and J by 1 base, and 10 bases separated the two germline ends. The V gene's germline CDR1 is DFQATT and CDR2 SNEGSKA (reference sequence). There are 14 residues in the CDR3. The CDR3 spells CSARNRVSNQPQHF. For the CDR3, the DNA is TGCAGTGCTAGGAACAGGGTGAGCAATCAGCCCCAGCATTTT.

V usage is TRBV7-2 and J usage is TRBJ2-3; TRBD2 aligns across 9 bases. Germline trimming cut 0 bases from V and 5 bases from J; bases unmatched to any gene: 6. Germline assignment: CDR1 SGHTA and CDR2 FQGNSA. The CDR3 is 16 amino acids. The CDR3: CASSLAPLAGLDTQYF. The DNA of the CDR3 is TGTGCCAGCAGCTTAGCTCCTCTAGCGGGATTAGATACGCAGTATTTT.

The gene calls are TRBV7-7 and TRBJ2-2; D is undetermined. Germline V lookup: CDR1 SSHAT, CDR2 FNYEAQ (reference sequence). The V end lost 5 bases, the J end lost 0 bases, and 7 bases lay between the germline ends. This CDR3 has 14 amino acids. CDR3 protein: CASSPQPNTGELFF. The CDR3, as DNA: TGTGCCAGCAGCCCCCAACCGAACACCGGGGAGCTGTTTTTT.

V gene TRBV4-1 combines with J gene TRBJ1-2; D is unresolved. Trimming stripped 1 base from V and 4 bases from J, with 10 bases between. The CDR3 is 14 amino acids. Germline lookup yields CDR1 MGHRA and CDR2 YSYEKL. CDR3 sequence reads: CASSQALSGYGYTF. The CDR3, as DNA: TGCGCCAGCAGCCAAGCTTTATCCGGCTATGGCTACACCTTC.

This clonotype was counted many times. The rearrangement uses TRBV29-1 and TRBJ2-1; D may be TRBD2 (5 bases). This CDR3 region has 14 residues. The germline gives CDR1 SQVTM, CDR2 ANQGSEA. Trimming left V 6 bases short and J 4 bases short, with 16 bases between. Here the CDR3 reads CSVKEGTSYNEQFF. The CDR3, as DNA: TGCAGCGTGAAAGAGGGAACGAGTTACAATGAGCAGTTCTTC.